This T cell receptor beta chain emerged from a study of metastatic and nonmetastatic thyroid tumors. Treatment of any kind had been given to no patient before thyroid surgery. Study findings and constraints: Within blood and tumor, benign nodules reportedly had significantly lower TCR beta diversity than malignant thyroid tumors did.

Original analysis: Variation in CDR3 across clinicopathological groups served as the basis for constructing a distant-metastasis classifier in papillary thyroid cancer. TCRdb reanalyzed the PCR reads with MiXCR. TCRdb's processing, not the authors' own work, is the source of the V and J calls. This sample carries 24,000 or so clones, roughly 18% of them seen once, and the ten largest clones take approximately 4.6%. This clone was detected many times. Antigen unknown. CDR3 length: 12 amino acids. V shed 6 bases and J 7 bases; nucleotides not matched to a gene: 4. Germline CDR1 reads GTSNPN; CDR2 reads SVGIG (reference sequence).

This clonotype was sampled from a male donor with papillary thyroid cancer or a benign thyroid nodule (not recorded which). Some clones in this sample may be carry-over from other donors' samples. The sequenced material came from blood. The V call is TRBV30, the J call TRBJ2-4; the match to TRBD2 covers 9 bases. DNA of the CDR3: TGTGCCTGCGCGGGAGGGCCGAACATTCAGTACTTC. This sequence encodes CACAGGPNIQYF.